This entry is about one T cell receptor (beta chain). Antigen: not known. The data are from a study of identical twins. MiXCR was run by TCRdb on the 5' RACE reads, yielding one entry per CDR3 protein. The top ten hold roughly 5% of the sample, which has more than 200,000 distinct CDR3 sequences, roughly a tenth seen once. V was shortened by 0 bases and J by 9 bases, with 6 bases between the two germline ends. CDR3 size: 13 residues. Regarding the study as a whole: Abundant beta clonotypes from cord blood had fewer insertions, unlike memory repertoires, which showed none.

This TCR came from a woman aged 18-29 years in good health. Sequenced input: memory (CD45RO+) T cells sorted from blood. V and J are TRBV12-3 or TRBV12-4 and TRBJ1-6; no definite D call. Here the CDR3 reads CASSLAVGSPLHF. CDR3 sequence (DNA): TGTGCCAGCAGTTTAGCCGTAGGTTCACCCCTCCACTTT.